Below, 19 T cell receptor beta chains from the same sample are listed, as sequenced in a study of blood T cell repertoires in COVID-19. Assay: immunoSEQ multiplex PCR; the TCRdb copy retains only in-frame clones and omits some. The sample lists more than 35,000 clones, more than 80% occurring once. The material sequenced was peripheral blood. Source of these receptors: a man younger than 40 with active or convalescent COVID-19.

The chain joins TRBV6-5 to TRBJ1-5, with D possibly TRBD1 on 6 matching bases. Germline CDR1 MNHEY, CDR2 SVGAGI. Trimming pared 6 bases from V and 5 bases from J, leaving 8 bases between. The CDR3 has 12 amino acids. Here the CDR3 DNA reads TGTGCCAGCAGAAACAGGGATCAGCCCCAGCATTTT. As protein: CASRNRDQPQHF.

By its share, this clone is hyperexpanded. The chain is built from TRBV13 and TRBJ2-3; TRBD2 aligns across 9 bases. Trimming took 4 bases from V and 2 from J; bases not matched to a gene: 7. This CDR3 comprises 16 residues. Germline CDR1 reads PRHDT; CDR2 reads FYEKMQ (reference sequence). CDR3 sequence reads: CASSSGTSFNTDTQYF. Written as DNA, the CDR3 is TGTGCCAGCAGCTCCGGGACTAGCTTCAACACAGATACGCAGTATTTT.

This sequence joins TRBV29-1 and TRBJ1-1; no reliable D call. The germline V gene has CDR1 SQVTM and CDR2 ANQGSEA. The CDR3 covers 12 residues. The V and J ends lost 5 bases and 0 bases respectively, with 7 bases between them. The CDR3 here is CSVRDLNTEAFF. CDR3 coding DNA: TGCAGCGTTCGAGACTTGAACACTGAAGCTTTCTTT.

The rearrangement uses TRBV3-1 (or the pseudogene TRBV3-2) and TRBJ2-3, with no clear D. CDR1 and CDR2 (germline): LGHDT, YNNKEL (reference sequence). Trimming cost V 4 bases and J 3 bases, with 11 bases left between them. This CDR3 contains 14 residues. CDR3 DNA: TGTGCCAGCAGCCGCTTCTCAGCGACAGATACGCAGTATTTT. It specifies CASSRFSATDTQYF.

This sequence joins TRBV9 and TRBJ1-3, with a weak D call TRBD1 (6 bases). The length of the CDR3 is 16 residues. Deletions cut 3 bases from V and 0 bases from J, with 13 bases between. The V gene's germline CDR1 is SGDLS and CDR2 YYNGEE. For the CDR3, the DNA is TGTGCCAGCAGCGGGACAGCTCTTAGCTCTGGAAACACCATATATTTT. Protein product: CASSGTALSSGNTIYF.

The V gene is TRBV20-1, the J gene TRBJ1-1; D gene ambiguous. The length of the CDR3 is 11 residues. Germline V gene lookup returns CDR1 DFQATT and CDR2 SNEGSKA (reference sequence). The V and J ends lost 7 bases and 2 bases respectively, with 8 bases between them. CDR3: CSVQINTEAFF. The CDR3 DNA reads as TGCAGTGTCCAGATAAACACTGAAGCTTTCTTT.

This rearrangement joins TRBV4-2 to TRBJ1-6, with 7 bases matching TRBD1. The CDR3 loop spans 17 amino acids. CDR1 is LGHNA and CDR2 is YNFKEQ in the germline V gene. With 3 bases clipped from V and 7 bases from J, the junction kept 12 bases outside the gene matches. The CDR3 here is CASSQDRTVPGNSPLHF. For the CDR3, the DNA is TGTGCCAGCAGCCAGGACAGGACAGTCCCGGGGAATTCACCCCTCCACTTT.

The CDR3, as DNA: TGTGCCAGCAGCCCGGCGGGTAGCGGGAGTGGAGAGACCCAGTACTTC. Its protein is CASSPAGSGSGETQYF. This chain joins TRBV9 and TRBJ2-5; 9 bases map to TRBD2. V lost 4 bases and J lost 4; bases outside the gene matches: 11. The germline V gene encodes CDR1 SGDLS and CDR2 YYNGEE. The CDR3 contains 16 residues. The full variable domain, with the rest looked up from reference TRBV9 and TRBJ2-5, is DSGVTQTPKHLITATGQRVTLRCSPRSGDLSVYWYQQSLDQGLQFLIQYYNGEERAKGNILERFSAQQFPDLHSELNLSSLELGDSALYFCASSPAGSGSGETQYFGPGTRLLVL.

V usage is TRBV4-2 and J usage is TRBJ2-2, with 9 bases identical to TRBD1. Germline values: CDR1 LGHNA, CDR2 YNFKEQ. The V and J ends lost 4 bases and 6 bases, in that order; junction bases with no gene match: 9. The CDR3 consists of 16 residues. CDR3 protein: CASSRGTGPLAGELFF. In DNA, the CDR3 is TGTGCCAGCAGCCGAGGGACAGGGCCCCTCGCCGGGGAGCTGTTTTTT.

The CDR3, as DNA: TGTGCCAGCAGCCAACAGACAGGTGGCAATCAGCCCCAGCATTTT. Translated, it gives CASSQQTGGNQPQHF. The J gene is TRBJ1-5, the V gene TRBV6-5; D may be TRBD1 (6 bases). Trimming removed 6 bases from V and 2 bases from J, with 14 bases in between. CDR3 length: 15 residues. Germline loops: CDR1 MNHEY, CDR2 SVGAGI.

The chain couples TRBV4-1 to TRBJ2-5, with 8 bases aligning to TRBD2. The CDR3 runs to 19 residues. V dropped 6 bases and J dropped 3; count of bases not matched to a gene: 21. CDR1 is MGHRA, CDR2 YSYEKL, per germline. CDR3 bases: TGCGCCAGCAGTAAAACCTGGGCCCTAAGATTACTAGCGGAAGAGACCCAGTACTTC. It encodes CASSKTWALRLLAEETQYF.

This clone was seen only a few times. The CDR3 DNA is TGCGCCAGCAGTGAGGGACGTGGTGGACACCACAATGAGCAGTTCTTC. It is translated as CASSEGRGGHHNEQFF. The chain is built from TRBV10-2 and TRBJ2-1; TRBD1 might be the D (5 bases). From germline, CDR1 is WSHSY and CDR2 SAAADI. This CDR3 is 16 amino acids long. V was cut by 2 bases and J by 5 bases, with 16 bases left in between.

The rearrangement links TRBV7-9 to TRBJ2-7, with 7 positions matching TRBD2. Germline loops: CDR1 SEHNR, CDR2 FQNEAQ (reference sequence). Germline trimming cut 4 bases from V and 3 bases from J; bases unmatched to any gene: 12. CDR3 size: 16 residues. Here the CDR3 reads CASSSYPGLRDYEQYF. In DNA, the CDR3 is TGTGCCAGCAGCTCCTACCCGGGACTACGAGACTACGAGCAGTACTTC.

CDR3 coding DNA: TGTGCCAGCAGACGATCGCACCGGGACAGGGAAGTAGGCACTGAAGCTTTCTTT. Residues: CASRRSHRDREVGTEAFF. The chain recombines TRBV7-9 with TRBJ1-1; 9 nucleotides align to TRBD1. The CDR3 has 18 amino acids. Losses at the gene ends were 6 bases for V and 4 bases for J; bases not matched to a gene: 18. The germline V gene has CDR1 SEHNR and CDR2 FQNEAQ (reference sequence).

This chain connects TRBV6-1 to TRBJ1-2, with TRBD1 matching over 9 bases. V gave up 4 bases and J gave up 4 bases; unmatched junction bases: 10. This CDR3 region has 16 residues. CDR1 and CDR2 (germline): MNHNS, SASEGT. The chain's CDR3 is CASSATHRQGGYGYTF. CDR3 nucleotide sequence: TGTGCCAGCAGTGCTACACACCGACAGGGGGGCTATGGCTACACCTTC.

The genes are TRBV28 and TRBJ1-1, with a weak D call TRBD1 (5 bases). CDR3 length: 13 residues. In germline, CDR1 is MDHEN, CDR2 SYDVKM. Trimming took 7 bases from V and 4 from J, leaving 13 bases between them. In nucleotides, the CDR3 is TGTGCCAGCATCAAAGGCGGGGGCACTGAAGCTTTCTTT. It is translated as CASIKGGGTEAFF. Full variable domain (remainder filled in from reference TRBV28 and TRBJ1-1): DVKVTQSSRYLVKRTGEKVFLECVQDMDHENMFWYRQDPGLGLRLIYFSYDVKMKEKGDIPEGYSVSREKKERFSLILESASTNQTSMYLCASIKGGGTEAFFGQGTRLTVV.

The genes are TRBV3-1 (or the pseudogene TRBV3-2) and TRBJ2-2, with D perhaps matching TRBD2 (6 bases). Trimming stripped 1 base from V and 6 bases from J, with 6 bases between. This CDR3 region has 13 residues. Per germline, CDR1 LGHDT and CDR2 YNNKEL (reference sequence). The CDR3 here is CASSQGGAGELFF. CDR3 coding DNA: TGTGCCAGCAGCCAAGGGGGGGCCGGGGAGCTGTTTTTT.

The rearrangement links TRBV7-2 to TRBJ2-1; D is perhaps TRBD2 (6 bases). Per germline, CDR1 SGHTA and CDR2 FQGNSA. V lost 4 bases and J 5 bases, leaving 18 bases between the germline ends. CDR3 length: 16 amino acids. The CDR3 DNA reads TGTGCCAGCAGCTCCAGGAGGGTGGGATTCGACAATGAGCAGTTCTTC. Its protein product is CASSSRRVGFDNEQFF.

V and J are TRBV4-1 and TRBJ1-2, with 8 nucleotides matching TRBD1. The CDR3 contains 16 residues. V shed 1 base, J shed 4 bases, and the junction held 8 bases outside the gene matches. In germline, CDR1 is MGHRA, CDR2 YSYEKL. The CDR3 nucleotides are TGCGCCAGCAGCCAAGTAGACAGGGGAGCAATCTATGGCTACACCTTC. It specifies CASSQVDRGAIYGYTF.